The sample holds a few counts of the clone carrying this T cell receptor beta chain. Its antigen is unknown. The source of the sample is a study of identical twins. Study-level points and caveats: Models underestimated how often monozygotic twins shared out-of-frame TCR alpha. A lower insertion count was a feature of abundant cord blood beta clonotypes, with no such feature in memory repertoires.

The CDR3 is 19 residues long. The V and J ends lost 2 bases and 7 bases respectively, with 27 bases between them. Germline V gene lookup returns CDR1 MGHRA and CDR2 YSYEKL. TCRdb re-called the 5' RACE reads with MiXCR, one entry per CDR3 protein. Seen here are 420,000 or so distinct CDR3 sequences, approximately 18% observed once, and the top ten hold around 12%. The receptor was derived from a man aged 45-60 years in good health. Material: naive T cells sorted from blood. The V and J genes are TRBV4-1 and TRBJ2-1; D may be TRBD1 or TRBD2 (5 bases each). The CDR3 sequence is CASSQNPQLGTLANNEQFF. CDR3 DNA: TGCGCCAGCAGCCAAAATCCCCAGTTAGGGACCCTGGCTAATAATGAGCAGTTCTTC.